One TCR beta chain is described in this entry. These data come from a study of blood T cell repertoires in COVID-19. Only in-frame clones appear in the TCRdb table, and some are missing; sequencing was by immunoSEQ multiplex PCR. This repertoire shows 120,000 or so clones, 70% to 90% found once; its top ten account for 6% to 8.5%. What was sequenced was peripheral blood. This clonotype was sampled from a man between 45 and 60 years old with acute or convalescent COVID-19.

The CDR3 coding sequence is TGTGCCACCAAACAGGAACAGTATAATTCACCCCTCCACTTT. Translation gives CATKQEQYNSPLHF. J is TRBJ1-6 and V is TRBV6-6; TRBD1 is a possible D gene (5 bases). The germline CDR1 and CDR2 sequences are MNHNY and SVGAGI (reference sequence). V lost 10 bases and J lost 4, with 14 bases in between. The CDR3 consists of 14 residues.